This TCR beta chain was retrieved from a study of siplizumab effects on memory and regulatory T cells. Study context: Mixed lymphocyte reactions came in pairs, receiving siplizumab at roughly 0.95 ug/mL or receiving no drug. General study findings and limits: In the presence of siplizumab, alloreactive sequences traceable to unstimulated CD4+ memory cells were significantly reduced.

Libraries were prepared by immunoSEQ multiplex PCR; TCRdb keeps only in-frame clonotypes and omits some of them. The sample holds 20,000 or so clones, 44% seen once. As described, mixed lymphocyte reaction cells underwent coculture at 37°C for a duration of 6 days. Worth noting for this clone: The antigen remains undetermined.

Between the trimmed V and J ends, which lost 2 bases and 0 bases, there was a span of 8 bases. This CDR3 spans 15 amino acids. Germline CDR1 reads SGHRS; CDR2 reads YFSETQ. Sample: CFSE-low (dividing) CD4+ T cells sorted from an allogeneic mixed lymphocyte reaction. The V gene is TRBV5-1, the J gene TRBJ2-2; D not resolved. The TCR comes from a human donor in good health; the cells came from an allogeneic mixed lymphocyte reaction. Some clones in this sample may be carry-over from other donors' samples. CDR3 sequence: CASSLGTANTGELFF. For the CDR3, the DNA is TGCGCCAGCAGCTTAGGTACAGCGAACACCGGGGAGCTGTTTTTT.